Listed here are 7 T cell receptor beta chains from one sample, sequenced in a study of cytomegalovirus exposure and HLA in healthy donors. The PCR had 60 Vbeta and 13 Jbeta primers. The data were produced by immunoSEQ multiplex PCR, yet TCRdb's version contains in-frame clones alone and is incomplete. The sample shows approximately 150,000 clones, just under 85% of them seen only once. The sequenced material came from PBMCs. The source is a girl between 10 and 17 years old in good health and CMV-seropositive.

The J gene is TRBJ2-7, the V gene TRBV7-9, with TRBD1 as a possible D gene (5 bases). Trimming took 5 bases from V and 7 from J, leaving 18 bases between them. The germline V gene encodes CDR1 SEHNR and CDR2 FQNEAQ (reference sequence). The CDR3 is made up of 14 amino acids. CDR3 region: CASSATDGAEEQYF. In DNA form, the CDR3 reads TGTGCCAGCAGCGCCACCGATGGGGCTGAAGAGCAGTACTTC.

The chain recombines TRBV7-3 with TRBJ1-1; maybe TRBD1 (6 bases). Germline-derived CDR1 and CDR2 are SGHTA and FQGTGA. The CDR3 has 15 amino acids. Trimming took 2 bases from V and 6 from J, leaving 16 bases between them. DNA for the CDR3: TGTGCCAGCAGCTTACAAGGGGGTCGGGTTGCTGAAGCTTTCTTT. It specifies CASSLQGGRVAEAFF.

The chain links TRBV7-9 to TRBJ2-3, with 9 nucleotides matching TRBD2. CDR1 and CDR2 from the germline V gene are SEHNR and FQNEAQ (reference sequence). V trimming: 5 bases; J trimming: 2 bases; junction bases outside the gene matches: 5. CDR3 length: 15 residues. The CDR3 DNA follows: TGTGCCAGCAGCCAGCGGGGGGAACCCACAGATACGCAGTATTTT. Its protein product is CASSQRGEPTDTQYF.

This clone was observed a handful of times. The chain couples TRBV9 to TRBJ2-1, with 11 bases matching TRBD2. Germline loops: CDR1 SGDLS, CDR2 YYNGEE. J was trimmed by 7 bases and V by 3 bases; bases with no gene match: 9. This CDR3 is built from 16 residues. This chain's CDR3 is CASSALAGGLSNEQFF. The DNA of the CDR3 is TGTGCCAGCAGCGCGTTAGCGGGGGGGCTTTCGAATGAGCAGTTCTTC.

The chain carries TRBV5-1 and TRBJ2-5, with D unclear. Germline assignment: CDR1 SGHRS and CDR2 YFSETQ. Trimming pared 0 bases from V and 0 bases from J, leaving 12 bases between. This CDR3 contains 16 residues. In DNA form, the CDR3 reads TGCGCCAGCAGCTTGGGTCCAGGTTTGGACCAAGAGACCCAGTACTTC. It codes for CASSLGPGLDQETQYF.

The chain links TRBV6-5 to TRBJ2-2; no reliable D call. CDR3 length equals 14 residues. The germline V and J ends were trimmed by 6 bases and 5 bases, with 13 bases remaining between them. Germline-derived CDR1 and CDR2 are MNHEY and SVGAGI. The CDR3: CASSPGSETGELFF. The DNA of the CDR3 is TGTGCCAGCAGCCCCGGGTCCGAAACCGGGGAGCTGTTTTTT.

The CDR3 spells CASSYLPTAGGRYGYTF. DNA for the CDR3: TGCGCCAGCAGCTACTTACCAACAGCAGGGGGTAGATATGGCTACACCTTC. The V gene is TRBV5-1, the J gene TRBJ1-2; the match to TRBD1 covers 7 bases. This CDR3 region has 17 residues. The germline CDR1 and CDR2 sequences are SGHRS and YFSETQ. Trimming cost V 3 bases and J 5 bases; bases outside gene matches: 16.